Listed below are T cell receptor beta chains from one sample, sequenced in a study of CD4 T cells in relation to SARS-CoV-2 and coronaviruses. Their antigen targets remain unknown. Measured with immunoSEQ multiplex PCR; TCRdb has only the in-frame clones, and not every one. This sample carries about 28,000 clones, about three quarters of them seen once, and the ten largest clones take roughly 15%. The sample comprised CD4+ T cells from PBMCs, cultured in vitro. These receptors all stem from a human donor in good health. Each CDR3 is given with its conserved first and last residue. D genes are given only for firm matches. Clone size appears in some rows only: once, few, many, or a class for an expanded clone.

D gene: TRBD1
clone size: .
V gene: TRBV6-2/TRBV6-3
J gene: TRBJ1-1
CDR3 DNA: TGTGCCAGCAGTTACCGGACAGGGTGGACTGAAGCTTTCTTT
CDR3 protein: CASSYRTGWTEAFF

D gene: .
clone size: .
V gene: TRBV19
J gene: TRBJ1-5
CDR3 DNA: TGTGCCAGTAGTACGGGACCTACGGGTGAGCCCCAGCATTTT
CDR3 protein: CASSTGPTGEPQHF

D gene: TRBD2
clone size: few
V gene: TRBV18
J gene: TRBJ2-3
CDR3 DNA: TGTGCCAGCTCAACCACCGGGACTAGCGGTCCTAGGACGAGCACAGATACGCAGTATTTT
CDR3 protein: CASSTTGTSGPRTSTDTQYF

D gene: .
clone size: .
V gene: TRBV10-3
J gene: TRBJ2-7
CDR3 DNA: TGTGCCATCAGCGAGCAAGCCTACGAGCAGTACTTC
CDR3 protein: CAISEQAYEQYF

D gene: .
clone size: .
V gene: TRBV27
J gene: TRBJ1-2
CDR3 DNA: TGTGCCAGCAGTTTCCTTCCAGGAGTCTATGGCTACACCTTC
CDR3 protein: CASSFLPGVYGYTF

D gene: .
clone size: .
V gene: TRBV7-9
J gene: TRBJ1-2
CDR3 DNA: TGTGCCAGCAGCTTAGCGGTAGCAGGGGATGGCTACACCTTC
CDR3 protein: CASSLAVAGDGYTF

D gene: .
clone size: .
V gene: TRBV3-1/TRBV3-2
J gene: TRBJ2-1
CDR3 DNA: TGTGCCAGCAGCCAAGATGTGGCTAGCGTCGCTGAGCAGTTCTTC
CDR3 protein: CASSQDVASVAEQFF

D gene: TRBD2
clone size: .
V gene: TRBV9
J gene: TRBJ2-5
CDR3 DNA: TGTGCCAGCTCCGGACTAGCGGGGGAGTGGGAGACCCAGTACTTC
CDR3 protein: CASSGLAGEWETQYF

D gene: TRBD1
clone size: once
V gene: TRBV19
J gene: TRBJ1-3
CDR3 DNA: TGTGCCAGTAGTCCGGGACAGCCCGGAAACACCATATATTTT
CDR3 protein: CASSPGQPGNTIYF

D gene: TRBD2
clone size: .
V gene: TRBV18
J gene: TRBJ2-7
CDR3 DNA: TGTGCCAGCTCACCACCGAGCCTAGCGGGTCGCCACGAGCAGTACTTC
CDR3 protein: CASSPPSLAGRHEQYF

D gene: .
clone size: .
V gene: TRBV4-1
J gene: TRBJ2-7
CDR3 DNA: TGCGCCAGCAGCCAGCCCAGGGCACGGATCTACGAGCAGTACTTC
CDR3 protein: CASSQPRARIYEQYF

D gene: .
clone size: .
V gene: TRBV10-3
J gene: TRBJ1-2
CDR3 DNA: TGTGCCACCCGGGGGGGCAACTATGGCTACACCTTC
CDR3 protein: CATRGGNYGYTF

D gene: TRBD1
clone size: .
V gene: TRBV19
J gene: TRBJ1-2
CDR3 DNA: TGTGCCAGTATCGGACAGGGGTACTACACCTTC
CDR3 protein: CASIGQGYYTF